The rows below give T cell receptor beta chains drawn from one sample of a study of regulatory T cells in long-lasting Graves disease. TCRdb used MiXCR to reprocess the multiplex PCR reads, holding one entry per CDR3 protein. This sample has 350,000 to 450,000 distinct CDR3 sequences; about 15% occur once, and the top ten carry under 9%. This sample also appeared in a second study, on T cells in Graves' hyperthyroidism and ophthalmopathy.

Sequenced here: peripheral blood mononuclear cells (PBMCs), sampled at new diagnosis, from a patient treated with antithyroid drugs. The source is a middle-aged woman with Graves disease. The CDR3 runs from the conserved cysteine through the conserved F or W. Fields, in order: D gene, clone size, V gene, J gene, CDR3 protein, CDR3 DNA. The D gene is left open where the match is weak. Not all rows give a size; the values are once, few, many and, for expanded clones, a class.

d_gene: TRBD1
abundance: many
v_gene: TRBV6-1
j_gene: TRBJ2-7
CDR3aa: CASSGTGAGYEQYF
CDR3nt: TGTGCCAGCAGCGGGACAGGGGCGGGCTACGAGCAGTACTTC

d_gene: TRBD1
abundance: .
v_gene: TRBV20-1
j_gene: TRBJ2-7
CDR3aa: CSANAGTGGYEQYF
CDR3nt: TGCAGTGCAAACGCCGGGACAGGGGGCTACGAGCAGTACTTC

d_gene: .
abundance: .
v_gene: TRBV24-1
j_gene: TRBJ2-3
CDR3aa: CATSDPGDTQYF
CDR3nt: TGTGCCACCAGTGACCCCGGAGATACGCAGTATTTT

d_gene: .
abundance: .
v_gene: TRBV10-3
j_gene: TRBJ2-5
CDR3aa: CAISGGGLPIQETQYF
CDR3nt: TGTGCCATCAGTGGCGGCGGACTACCGATCCAAGAGACCCAGTACTTC

d_gene: TRBD2
abundance: .
v_gene: TRBV11-2
j_gene: TRBJ2-3
CDR3aa: CASSSPTSGSLGSTDTQYF
CDR3nt: TGTGCCAGCAGCTCTCCGACTAGCGGGAGCCTGGGGAGCACAGATACGCAGTATTTT

d_gene: .
abundance: .
v_gene: TRBV3-1
j_gene: TRBJ2-1
CDR3aa: CASSQVFSTNEQFF
CDR3nt: TGTGCCAGCAGCCAAGTCTTTAGCACTAATGAGCAGTTCTTC

d_gene: .
abundance: few
v_gene: TRBV7-8
j_gene: TRBJ2-2
CDR3aa: CASSLGLANSGELFF
CDR3nt: TGTGCCAGCAGCTTAGGTCTGGCGAATTCTGGGGAGCTGTTTTTT

d_gene: .
abundance: .
v_gene: TRBV6-1
j_gene: TRBJ2-3
CDR3aa: CASRRRAPTDTQYF
CDR3nt: TGTGCCAGCAGGAGGAGGGCCCCCACAGATACGCAGTATTTT

d_gene: TRBD2
abundance: many
v_gene: TRBV7-9
j_gene: TRBJ2-7
CDR3aa: CASSSAGGPSYEQYF
CDR3nt: TGTGCCAGCAGCTCAGCGGGAGGGCCGTCCTACGAGCAGTACTTC

d_gene: TRBD1
abundance: .
v_gene: TRBV24-1
j_gene: TRBJ2-1
CDR3aa: CAVRDRGYNEQFF
CDR3nt: TGTGCCGTCCGGGACAGGGGCTACAATGAGCAGTTCTTC

d_gene: TRBD2
abundance: .
v_gene: TRBV5-1
j_gene: TRBJ2-5
CDR3aa: CASSLLFGRGVAETQYF
CDR3nt: TGCGCCAGCAGCTTGTTGTTTGGCCGGGGGGTTGCGGAGACCCAGTACTTC

d_gene: .
abundance: .
v_gene: TRBV20-1
j_gene: TRBJ1-3
CDR3aa: CSASVPRDDSGNTIYF
CDR3nt: TGCAGTGCTAGCGTCCCCAGGGACGACTCTGGAAACACCATATATTTT

d_gene: .
abundance: many
v_gene: TRBV11-3
j_gene: TRBJ2-7
CDR3aa: CASSLGGHEQYF
CDR3nt: TGTGCCAGCAGCCTAGGGGGTCACGAGCAGTACTTC

d_gene: .
abundance: .
v_gene: TRBV4-1
j_gene: TRBJ2-1
CDR3aa: CASSSDKYNEQFF
CDR3nt: TGCGCCAGCAGTTCGGACAAGTACAATGAGCAGTTCTTC

d_gene: .
abundance: many
v_gene: TRBV12-3/TRBV12-4
j_gene: TRBJ2-2
CDR3aa: CASSLGQTGELFF
CDR3nt: TGTGCCAGCAGTTTAGGCCAGACCGGGGAGCTGTTTTTT

d_gene: .
abundance: many
v_gene: TRBV19
j_gene: TRBJ1-5
CDR3aa: CASSILRTHSNQPQHF
CDR3nt: TGTGCCAGTAGTATACTCAGGACACATAGCAATCAGCCCCAGCATTTT

d_gene: TRBD2
abundance: many
v_gene: TRBV11-3
j_gene: TRBJ2-5
CDR3aa: CASSLGGSGTQYF
CDR3nt: TGTGCCAGCAGCTTAGGCGGGAGTGGGACCCAGTACTTC

d_gene: .
abundance: few
v_gene: TRBV5-1
j_gene: TRBJ2-3
CDR3aa: CASSVQEGTDTQYF
CDR3nt: TGCGCCAGCAGCGTCCAGGAGGGCACAGATACGCAGTATTTT

d_gene: .
abundance: once
v_gene: TRBV7-9
j_gene: TRBJ1-1
CDR3aa: CASSLQNGPRDTEAFF
CDR3nt: TGTGCCAGCAGCTTACAAAACGGGCCGCGAGACACTGAAGCTTTCTTT

d_gene: .
abundance: many
v_gene: TRBV2
j_gene: TRBJ1-2
CDR3aa: CASSAPGEVVDYGYTF
CDR3nt: TGTGCCAGCAGCGCACCTGGGGAAGTTGTTGACTATGGCTACACCTTC

d_gene: .
abundance: many
v_gene: TRBV28
j_gene: TRBJ1-1
CDR3aa: CASSLVGQGWTEAFF
CDR3nt: TGTGCCAGCAGTTTAGTGGGTCAGGGTTGGACTGAAGCTTTCTTT

d_gene: TRBD2
abundance: many
v_gene: TRBV7-9
j_gene: TRBJ2-7
CDR3aa: CASTPGDAREAYEQYF
CDR3nt: TGTGCCAGCACCCCCGGGGATGCGCGGGAGGCGTACGAGCAGTACTTC

d_gene: TRBD2
abundance: .
v_gene: TRBV10-3
j_gene: TRBJ2-3
CDR3aa: CAVWDYSSGSTDTQYF
CDR3nt: TGTGCCGTGTGGGACTACTCTAGCGGGAGCACAGATACGCAGTATTTT

d_gene: .
abundance: few
v_gene: TRBV5-1
j_gene: TRBJ1-2
CDR3aa: CASRNMGGEEYGYTF
CDR3nt: TGCGCCAGCAGGAACATGGGGGGAGAGGAATATGGCTACACCTTC

d_gene: .
abundance: many
v_gene: TRBV7-9
j_gene: TRBJ1-5
CDR3aa: CASSSGGLVPPQHF
CDR3nt: TGTGCCAGCAGCAGTGGGGGGCTAGTTCCCCCCCAGCATTTT

d_gene: .
abundance: few
v_gene: TRBV24-1
j_gene: TRBJ2-3
CDR3aa: CATSDLNTGYSNSDTQYF
CDR3nt: TGTGCCACCAGTGATTTGAATACGGGCTACAGTAATTCAGATACGCAGTATTTT

d_gene: .
abundance: few
v_gene: TRBV20-1
j_gene: TRBJ2-5
CDR3aa: CSAFTGRQGGTQYF
CDR3nt: TGCAGTGCTTTCACAGGGAGGCAGGGTGGGACCCAGTACTTC

d_gene: .
abundance: many
v_gene: TRBV10-2
j_gene: TRBJ2-5
CDR3aa: CATKLVDITFETQYF
CDR3nt: TGCGCCACCAAACTGGTAGATATTACGTTTGAGACCCAGTACTTC

d_gene: .
abundance: few
v_gene: TRBV5-6
j_gene: TRBJ2-1
CDR3aa: CASSYRLTESVNEQFF
CDR3nt: TGTGCCAGCAGCTATAGACTAACGGAGTCAGTCAATGAGCAGTTCTTC

d_gene: TRBD1
abundance: many
v_gene: TRBV12-3/TRBV12-4
j_gene: TRBJ1-3
CDR3aa: CASRSRDRGHYTGNTIYF
CDR3nt: TGTGCCAGCAGGTCTAGGGACAGGGGGCACTACACTGGAAACACCATATATTTT

d_gene: .
abundance: many
v_gene: TRBV13
j_gene: TRBJ2-3
CDR3aa: CASSLGTGQPTDTQYF
CDR3nt: TGTGCCAGCAGCTTAGGTACAGGGCAACCGACCGATACGCAGTATTTT

d_gene: .
abundance: many
v_gene: TRBV7-9
j_gene: TRBJ1-3
CDR3aa: CASSTYFSGNTIYF
CDR3nt: TGTGCCAGCAGCACTTATTTCTCTGGAAACACCATATATTTT

d_gene: .
abundance: many
v_gene: TRBV5-1
j_gene: TRBJ2-6
CDR3aa: CASSPLGAANVLTF
CDR3nt: TGCGCCAGCAGCCCCTTAGGGGCAGCCAACGTCCTGACTTTC

d_gene: TRBD1
abundance: few
v_gene: TRBV5-1
j_gene: TRBJ2-7
CDR3aa: CASSWETGNEQYF
CDR3nt: TGCGCCAGCAGCTGGGAGACAGGGAACGAGCAGTACTTC

d_gene: TRBD1
abundance: many
v_gene: TRBV7-2
j_gene: TRBJ1-4
CDR3aa: CASSLRLVGQGNEKLFF
CDR3nt: TGTGCCAGCAGCTTAAGATTGGTCGGACAGGGGAATGAAAAACTGTTTTTT

d_gene: TRBD1
abundance: many
v_gene: TRBV7-2
j_gene: TRBJ2-5
CDR3aa: CASSLAGDREEFF
CDR3nt: TGTGCCAGCAGCCTAGCCGGGGACAGGGAGGAGTTCTTC

d_gene: TRBD1
abundance: many
v_gene: TRBV2
j_gene: TRBJ1-2
CDR3aa: CASRARGLYGYTF
CDR3nt: TGTGCCAGCAGGGCCAGGGGGCTTTATGGCTACACCTTC

d_gene: TRBD2
abundance: many
v_gene: TRBV28
j_gene: TRBJ2-1
CDR3aa: CASSGGLAGGRNEQFF
CDR3nt: TGTGCCAGCAGTGGCGGACTAGCGGGAGGGCGGAATGAGCAGTTCTTC

d_gene: .
abundance: many
v_gene: TRBV28
j_gene: TRBJ2-2
CDR3aa: CASTIGSSYTGELFF
CDR3nt: TGTGCCAGCACCATAGGGTCCAGTTACACCGGGGAGCTGTTTTTT

d_gene: TRBD2
abundance: .
v_gene: TRBV20-1
j_gene: TRBJ2-1
CDR3aa: CSAKPGLAGAPSIF
CDR3nt: TGCAGTGCAAAGCCGGGACTAGCGGGCGCCCCATCAATCTTC

d_gene: .
abundance: many
v_gene: TRBV28
j_gene: TRBJ1-3
CDR3aa: CASSLTRPGNTIYF
CDR3nt: TGTGCCAGCAGTCTGACTCGCCCTGGAAACACCATATATTTT

d_gene: .
abundance: many
v_gene: TRBV28
j_gene: TRBJ1-5
CDR3aa: CASSLGNQPQHF
CDR3nt: TGTGCCAGCAGTTTGGGAAATCAGCCCCAGCATTTT

d_gene: .
abundance: many
v_gene: TRBV7-9
j_gene: TRBJ2-7
CDR3aa: CASSLDSGEQYF
CDR3nt: TGTGCCAGCAGCTTAGATTCGGGCGAGCAGTACTTC

d_gene: .
abundance: many
v_gene: TRBV11-3
j_gene: TRBJ2-5
CDR3aa: CASSALRGGETQYF
CDR3nt: TGTGCCAGCAGCGCACTAAGGGGTGGGGAGACCCAGTACTTC

d_gene: .
abundance: many
v_gene: TRBV12-3/TRBV12-4
j_gene: TRBJ1-3
CDR3aa: CASGGTGSGNTIYF
CDR3nt: TGTGCCAGCGGGGGGACGGGCTCTGGAAACACCATATATTTT

d_gene: .
abundance: .
v_gene: TRBV20-1
j_gene: TRBJ1-4
CDR3aa: CSAIRGSDTPSELFF
CDR3nt: TGCAGTGCTATTAGGGGATCGGACACACCATCTGAACTGTTTTTT

d_gene: TRBD2
abundance: many
v_gene: TRBV29-1
j_gene: TRBJ2-2
CDR3aa: CSVVGLAGVGDTGELFF
CDR3nt: TGCAGCGTTGTAGGACTAGCGGGAGTTGGGGACACCGGGGAGCTGTTTTTT

d_gene: .
abundance: .
v_gene: TRBV19
j_gene: TRBJ2-1
CDR3aa: CASSMSLIEQFF
CDR3nt: TGTGCCAGTAGCATGTCCCTGATTGAGCAGTTCTTC

d_gene: .
abundance: .
v_gene: TRBV5-8
j_gene: TRBJ2-7
CDR3aa: CASSSLSSYEQYF
CDR3nt: TGTGCCAGCAGCTCGCTCAGCTCCTACGAGCAGTACTTC

d_gene: TRBD1
abundance: .
v_gene: TRBV12-3/TRBV12-4
j_gene: TRBJ1-1
CDR3aa: CASRDRDLNTEAFF
CDR3nt: TGTGCCAGCAGAGACAGGGATCTGAACACTGAAGCTTTCTTT